The 12 T cell receptor beta chains reported below all come from one sample, sequenced in a study of shared clonotypes between healthy human individuals. Sequencing used immunoSEQ multiplex PCR; TCRdb keeps in-frame clones, though not all of them. The table has a few hundred thousand clones, about nine tenths seen once. The sequenced sample consisted of memory CD8+ T cells sorted from blood. Indicated subset: CD45RO+ cells pooled with CCR7-negative TemRA cells. The receptors originated from a young man in good health.

The V gene is TRBV4-1, the J gene TRBJ1-1, with a weak D call TRBD1 (5 bases). CDR1 MGHRA and CDR2 YSYEKL come from the germline V gene. Trimming removed 6 bases from V and 6 bases from J, with 11 bases in between. The length of the CDR3 is 12 residues. Written as DNA, the CDR3 is TGCGCCAGCAGGGGGCTGGACCCTGAAGCTTTCTTT. Translating gives CASRGLDPEAFF.

This clone showed up just once. The chain employs TRBV27 and TRBJ2-1; tentatively, D is TRBD1 or TRBD2 (5 bases each). The V gene's germline CDR1 is MNHEY and CDR2 SMNVEV (reference sequence). CDR3 size: 16 residues. V lost 2 bases and J 2 bases, leaving 13 bases between the germline ends. The CDR3 DNA reads as TGTGCCAGCAGTTTAGAGGCCGGGACCACCTACAATGAGCAGTTCTTC. Translated, it gives CASSLEAGTTYNEQFF.

This clone was counted once. The gene calls are TRBV9 and TRBJ1-5, with 10 bases aligning to TRBD1. The trim removed 4 bases at V and 0 bases at J, leaving 4 bases unmatched. In germline, CDR1 is SGDLS, CDR2 YYNGEE. This CDR3 comprises 16 residues. Here the CDR3 DNA reads TGTGCCAGCAGCCGCGGGACAGGGGATAGCAATCAGCCCCAGCATTTT. Its protein is CASSRGTGDSNQPQHF.

V usage is TRBV15 and J usage is TRBJ2-7; TRBD1 is a possible D gene (6 bases). Trimming took off 6 bases at V and 2 bases at J, with 17 bases between the two ends. The CDR3 contains 15 residues. In germline, CDR1 is LNHNV, CDR2 YYDKDF (reference sequence). CDR3: CATSPQTRGPYEQYF. The CDR3 nucleotides read TGTGCCACCAGTCCGCAAACCAGGGGCCCCTACGAGCAGTACTTC.

Only one count was recorded for this clone. V and J are TRBV6-5 and TRBJ1-5; D is ambiguous. V was pared by 5 bases and J by 3 bases, with 8 bases between. The CDR3 spans 13 residues. Germline V gives CDR1 MNHEY, CDR2 SVGAGI. The CDR3 sequence: CASSQENNQPQHF. The CDR3, as DNA: TGTGCCAGCAGTCAGGAGAACAATCAGCCCCAGCATTTT.

CDR3 loop: CASSEGQAGTDTQYF. CDR3 nucleotide sequence: TGTGCCAGCAGTGAGGGGCAGGCTGGGACAGATACGCAGTATTTT. The chain uses TRBV2 and TRBJ2-3; a weak D match, TRBD1 (5 bases). V gave up 3 bases and J gave up 3 bases, with 13 bases separating them. The CDR3 loop spans 15 amino acids. Germline V gives CDR1 SNHLY, CDR2 FYNNEI. The whole variable domain, remainder taken from reference TRBV2 and TRBJ2-3, is EPEVTQTPSHQVTQMGQEVILRCVPISNHLYFYWYRQILGQKVEFLVSFYNNEISEKSEIFDDQFSVERPDGSNFTLKIRSTKLEDSAMYFCASSEGQAGTDTQYFGPGTRLTVL.

The V gene is TRBV27, the J gene TRBJ2-7; D remains unclear. The CDR3 is made up of 14 amino acids. Germline assignment: CDR1 MNHEY and CDR2 SMNVEV (reference sequence). V shed 2 bases and J shed 0 bases, with 8 bases lying between them. The chain's CDR3 is CASSLTGISYEQYF. CDR3 in DNA: TGTGCCAGCAGTTTAACTGGGATCTCCTACGAGCAGTACTTC.

This clone was seen once. J is TRBJ2-7 and V is TRBV7-9; D unresolved. The V end lost 1 base, the J end lost 2 bases, and 6 bases lay between the germline ends. CDR1 SEHNR and CDR2 FQNEAQ come from the germline V gene (reference sequence). CDR3 length equals 13 residues. CDR3 bases: TGTGCCAGCAGCTTAGTGGCAGCCTACGAGCAGTACTTC. It translates to CASSLVAAYEQYF.

The chain carries TRBV7-8 and TRBJ1-5; 7 positions agree with TRBD1. The V and J ends lost 5 bases and 5 bases, in that order; junction bases with no gene match: 12. The CDR3 is 16 residues long. In germline, CDR1 is SGHVS, CDR2 FQNEAQ. This CDR3 is CASSKETGRRDQPQHF. DNA for the CDR3: TGTGCCAGCAGCAAAGAGACAGGGCGTAGGGATCAGCCCCAGCATTTT.

This chain connects TRBV5-1 to TRBJ2-7, with TRBD2 identical over 15 bases. V lost 1 base and J lost 0; bases outside the gene matches: 14. Germline V gives CDR1 SGHRS, CDR2 YFSETQ. The CDR3 covers 21 residues. This chain's CDR3 is CASSLYHRGLAGGPHSYEQYF. CDR3 nucleotides: TGCGCCAGCAGCTTGTATCACAGGGGACTAGCGGGAGGTCCCCACTCCTACGAGCAGTACTTC.

This clone was recorded only once. V usage is TRBV2 and J usage is TRBJ1-1; 7 bases are a match to TRBD1. Germline V gene sequence: CDR1 SNHLY, CDR2 FYNNEI. The CDR3 is made up of 17 amino acids. Trimming at V came to 6 bases and at J to 0 bases, leaving 13 bases not matched to a gene. CDR3 DNA sequence: TGTGCCAGCAGCGACCCGACAGGGTCAGGGATGAACACTGAAGCTTTCTTT. It yields the protein CASSDPTGSGMNTEAFF.

This rearrangement joins TRBV27 to TRBJ2-3, with a tentative D call TRBD2 (5 bases). Trimming pared 4 bases from V and 0 bases from J, leaving 17 bases between. Germline loops: CDR1 MNHEY, CDR2 SMNVEV (reference sequence). The CDR3 contains 17 residues. Here the CDR3 reads CASSSLALSSSTDTQYF. The CDR3 coding sequence is TGTGCCAGCAGTTCTCTAGCCTTATCCTCTAGCACAGATACGCAGTATTTT.